This is a list of T cell receptor beta chains from one sample in a study of T cell repertoires in cytomegalovirus infection. MiXCR was run by TCRdb on the reads, yielding one entry per CDR3 protein. The sample lists about 310,000 distinct CDR3 sequences; 9.6% were seen once. Specimen: PBMCs. The receptors were sampled from a human donor in good health (CMV status not recorded). Some clones in this sample may be carry-over from other donors' samples. CDR3s include the opening cysteine and the closing phenylalanine or tryptophan. A D gene is named only where the DNA matches it firmly.

v_call cdr3_length d_call cdr3_aa
TRBV6-5 16 TRBD1 CASSYDRVELSWKLFF
TRBV12-3/TRBV12-4 16 TRBD2 CASSPGTSGVQETQYF
TRBV7-9 17 NA CASSFSGYPTAYNEQFF
TRBV7-8 14 NA CASSLALPGNTIYF
TRBV7-2 17 NA CASSLDGRVLAKNIQYF
TRBV7-9 15 TRBD1 CASSLPGTANEKLFF
TRBV7-2 14 NA CASSLSRDSDTQYF
TRBV7-8 17 NA CASSLGRPVGPGNTIYF
TRBV6-1 17 TRBD1 CASRGTAEVYSNQPQHF
TRBV7-6 14 NA CASSFGTTNTEAFF
TRBV27 15 TRBD1 CASSAGTGASIEQFF
TRBV5-1 14 TRBD2 CASSSGLAGDTQYF
TRBV19 15 NA CASSVQTGENQPQHF
TRBV24-1 12 NA CATSASTDTQYF
TRBV6-1 15 NA CASTPWTGNSYEQYF
TRBV7-9 15 TRBD2 CASSFSGGAKDTQYF
TRBV12-3/TRBV12-4 14 NA CATRHGPTTGELFF
TRBV6-1 15 NA CASSEPGTAHQPQHF
TRBV6-6 14 NA CASTKGPSYNEQFF
TRBV12-3/TRBV12-4 16 TRBD1 CASSLGTGPANYGYTF
TRBV13 19 NA CASSLDQSLGQGRDYEQYF
TRBV20-1 14 NA CSAALTGVNYEQYF
TRBV29-1 13 TRBD1 CSVDRVDTGELFF
TRBV7-2 12 NA CASSLGLGTQYF
TRBV18 14 NA CASSPDSPNSPLHF
TRBV9 16 NA CASSARRGGYDHEQYF
TRBV5-1 17 TRBD2 CASSLGTSGGATDTQYF
TRBV20-1 15 NA CSAREEGGVTDTQYF
TRBV3-1 15 NA CASSQGLGIWTEAFF
TRBV7-9 16 NA CASSPRRGHKTTEAFF
TRBV6-2/TRBV6-3 14 NA CASSYSVIVGELFF
TRBV3-1 16 NA CASSLGQASNTGELFF
TRBV29-1 14 NA CSVDHKNGGTEAFF
TRBV15 15 NA CATSRDRSPNTEAFF
TRBV7-9 16 TRBD1 CASSLESGTGHNEQFF
TRBV20-1 11 NA CSARGETEAFF
TRBV7-6 14 TRBD1 CASSSGDREYEQYF
TRBV7-2 12 NA CASSLQSTEAFF
TRBV28 17 TRBD1 CASSLSSPTGLGYGYTF
TRBV6-6 13 NA CASSTTTAGEQFF
TRBV28 14 NA CASSLSGIYNEQFF
TRBV20-1 14 TRBD2 CSASRTSGGETQYF
TRBV20-1 13 NA CSARSGYGFGYTF